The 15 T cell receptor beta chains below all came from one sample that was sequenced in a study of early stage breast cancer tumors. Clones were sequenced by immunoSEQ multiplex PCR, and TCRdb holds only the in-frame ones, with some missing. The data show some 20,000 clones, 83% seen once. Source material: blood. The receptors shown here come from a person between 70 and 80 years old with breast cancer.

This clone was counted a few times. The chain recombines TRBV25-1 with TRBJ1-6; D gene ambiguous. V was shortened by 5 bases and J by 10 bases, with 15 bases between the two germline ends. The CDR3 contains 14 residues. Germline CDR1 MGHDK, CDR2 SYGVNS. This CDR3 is CASSTGLSGSPLHF. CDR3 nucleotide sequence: TGTGCCAGCAGTACGGGCCTCTCGGGATCACCCCTCCACTTT.

CDR3 sequence reads: CSGLASGTQYF. DNA for the CDR3: TGCAGTGGTCTGGCCTCAGGTACGCAGTATTTT. The chain has TRBV20-1 and TRBJ2-3; D not resolved. The CDR3 extends over 11 amino acids. With 7 bases removed from V and 8 bases from J, the gap between germline ends came to 13 bases. Germline CDR1 DFQATT, CDR2 SNEGSKA (reference sequence).

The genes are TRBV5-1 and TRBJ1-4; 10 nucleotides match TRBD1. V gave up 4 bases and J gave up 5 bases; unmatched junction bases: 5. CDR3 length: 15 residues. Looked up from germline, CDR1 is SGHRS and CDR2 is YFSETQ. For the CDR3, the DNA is TGCGCCAGCAGCGCACCGGGACAGGGGAATGAAAAACTGTTTTTT. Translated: CASSAPGQGNEKLFF. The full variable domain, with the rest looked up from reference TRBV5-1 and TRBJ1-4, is KAGVTQTPRYLIKTRGQQVTLSCSPISGHRSVSWYQQTPGQGLQFLFEYFSETQRNKGNFPGRFSGRQFSNSRSEMNVSTLELGDSALYLCASSAPGQGNEKLFFGSGTQLSVL.

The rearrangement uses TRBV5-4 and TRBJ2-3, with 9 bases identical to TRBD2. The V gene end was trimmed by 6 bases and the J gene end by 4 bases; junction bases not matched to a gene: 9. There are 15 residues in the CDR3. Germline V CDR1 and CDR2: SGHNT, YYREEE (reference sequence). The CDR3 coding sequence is TGTGCCAGCACTTCGGCTAGCGGGGTATCAGATACGCAGTATTTT. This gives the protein CASTSASGVSDTQYF.

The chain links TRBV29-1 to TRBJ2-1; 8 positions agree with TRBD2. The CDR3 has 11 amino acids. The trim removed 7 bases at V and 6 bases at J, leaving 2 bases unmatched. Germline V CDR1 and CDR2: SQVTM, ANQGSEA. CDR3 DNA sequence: TGCAGCGAGACTAGCGCCAATGAGCAGTTCTTC. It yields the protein CSETSANEQFF.

The CDR3 loop reads CASSAGTSGSSEQYF. The CDR3 DNA reads TGCGCCAGCAGCGCCGGGACTAGCGGTAGTAGCGAGCAGTACTTC. The rearrangement joins TRBV5-1 to TRBJ2-7; 11 bases are shared with TRBD2. With V trimmed by 4 bases and J by 6 bases, 9 bases remained unmatched. This CDR3 contains 15 residues. Germline lookup yields CDR1 SGHRS and CDR2 YFSETQ.

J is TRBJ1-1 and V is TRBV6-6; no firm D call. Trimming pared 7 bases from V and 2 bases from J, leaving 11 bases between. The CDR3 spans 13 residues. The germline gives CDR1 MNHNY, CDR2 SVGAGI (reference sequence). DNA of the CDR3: TGTGCCAGCATCAATGGCCTCAACACTGAAGCTTTCTTT. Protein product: CASINGLNTEAFF.

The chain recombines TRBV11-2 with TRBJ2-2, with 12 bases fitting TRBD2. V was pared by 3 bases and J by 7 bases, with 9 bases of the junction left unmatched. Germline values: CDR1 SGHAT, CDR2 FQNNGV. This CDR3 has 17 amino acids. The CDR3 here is CASSFIGLAGRVGELFF. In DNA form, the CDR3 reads TGTGCCAGCAGCTTTATCGGACTAGCGGGGAGGGTCGGGGAGCTGTTTTTT.

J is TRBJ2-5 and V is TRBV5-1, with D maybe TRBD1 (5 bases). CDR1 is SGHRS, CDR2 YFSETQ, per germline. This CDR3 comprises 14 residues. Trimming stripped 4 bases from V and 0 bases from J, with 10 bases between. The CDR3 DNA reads TGCGCCAGCAGCAACTCAGGGAACCAAGAGACCCAGTACTTC. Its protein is CASSNSGNQETQYF.

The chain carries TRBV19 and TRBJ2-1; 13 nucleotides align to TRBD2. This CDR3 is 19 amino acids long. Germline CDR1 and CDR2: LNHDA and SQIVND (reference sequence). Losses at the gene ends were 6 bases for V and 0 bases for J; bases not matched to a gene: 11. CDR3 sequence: CASSSSGLAGTSSYNEQFF. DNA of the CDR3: TGTGCCAGTAGCTCCTCGGGACTAGCGGGGACCTCCTCCTACAATGAGCAGTTCTTC.

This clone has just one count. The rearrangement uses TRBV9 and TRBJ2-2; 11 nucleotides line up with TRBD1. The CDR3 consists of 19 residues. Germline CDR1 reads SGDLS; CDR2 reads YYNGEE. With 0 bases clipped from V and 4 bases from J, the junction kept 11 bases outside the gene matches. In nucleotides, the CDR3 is TGTGCCAGCAGCGTAGAGGGGGCAGGGACAGGGGGTTTCACCGGGGAGCTGTTTTTT. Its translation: CASSVEGAGTGGFTGELFF.

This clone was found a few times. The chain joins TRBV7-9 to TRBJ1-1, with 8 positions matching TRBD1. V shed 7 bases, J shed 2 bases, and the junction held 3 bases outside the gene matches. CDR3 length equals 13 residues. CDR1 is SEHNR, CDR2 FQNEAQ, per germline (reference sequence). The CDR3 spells CASKGQANTEAFF. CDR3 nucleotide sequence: TGTGCCAGCAAGGGACAGGCCAACACTGAAGCTTTCTTT.

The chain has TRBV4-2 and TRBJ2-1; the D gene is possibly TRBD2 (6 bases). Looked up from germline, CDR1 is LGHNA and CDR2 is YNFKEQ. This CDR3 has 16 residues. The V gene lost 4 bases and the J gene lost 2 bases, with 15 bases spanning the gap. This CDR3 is CASSLHEAGTYNEQFF. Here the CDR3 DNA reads TGTGCCAGCAGCCTTCACGAGGCGGGAACCTACAATGAGCAGTTCTTC.

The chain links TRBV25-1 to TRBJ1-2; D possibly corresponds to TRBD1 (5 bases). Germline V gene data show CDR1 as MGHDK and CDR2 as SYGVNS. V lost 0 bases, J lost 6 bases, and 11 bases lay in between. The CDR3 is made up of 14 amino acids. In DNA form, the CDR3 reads TGTGCCAGCAGTGAATACCAGGCAGGGAATGGCTACACCTTC. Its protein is CASSEYQAGNGYTF.

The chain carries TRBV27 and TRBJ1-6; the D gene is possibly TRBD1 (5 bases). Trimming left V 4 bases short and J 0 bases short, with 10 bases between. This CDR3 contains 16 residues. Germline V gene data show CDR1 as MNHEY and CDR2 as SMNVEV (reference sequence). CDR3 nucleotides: TGTGCCAGCAGTTGGCGGGGACTCTCCTATAATTCACCCCTCCACTTT. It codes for CASSWRGLSYNSPLHF.